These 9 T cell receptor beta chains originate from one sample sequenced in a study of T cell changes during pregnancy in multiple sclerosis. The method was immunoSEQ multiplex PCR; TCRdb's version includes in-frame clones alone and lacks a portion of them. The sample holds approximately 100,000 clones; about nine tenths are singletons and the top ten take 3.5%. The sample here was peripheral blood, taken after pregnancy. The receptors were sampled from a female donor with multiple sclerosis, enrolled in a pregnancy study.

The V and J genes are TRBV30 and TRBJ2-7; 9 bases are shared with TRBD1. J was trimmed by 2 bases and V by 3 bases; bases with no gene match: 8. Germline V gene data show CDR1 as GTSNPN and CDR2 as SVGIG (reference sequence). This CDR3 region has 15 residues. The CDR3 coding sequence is TGTGCCTGGAGGGACGCCGGACAGGGGACCTACGAGCAGTACTTC. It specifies CAWRDAGQGTYEQYF.

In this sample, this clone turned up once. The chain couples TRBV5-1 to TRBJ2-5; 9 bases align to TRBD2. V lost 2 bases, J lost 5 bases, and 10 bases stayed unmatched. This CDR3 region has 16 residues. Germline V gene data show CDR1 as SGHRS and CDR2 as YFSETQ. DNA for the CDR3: TGCGCCAGCAGCTTTAAAGGCGGGGGGGCAGTCGAGACCCAGTACTTC. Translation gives CASSFKGGGAVETQYF.

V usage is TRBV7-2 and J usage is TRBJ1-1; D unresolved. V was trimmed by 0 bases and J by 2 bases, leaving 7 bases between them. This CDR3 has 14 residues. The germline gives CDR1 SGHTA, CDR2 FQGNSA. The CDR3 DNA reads TGTGCCAGCAGCTTAGCCACTGTAAACACTGAAGCTTTCTTT. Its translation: CASSLATVNTEAFF.

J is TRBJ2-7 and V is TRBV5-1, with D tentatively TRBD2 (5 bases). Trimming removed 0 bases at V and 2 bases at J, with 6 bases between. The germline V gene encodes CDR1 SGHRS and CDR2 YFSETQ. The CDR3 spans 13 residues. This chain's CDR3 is CASSLDGTYEQYF. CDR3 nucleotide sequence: TGCGCCAGCAGCTTGGACGGGACCTACGAGCAGTACTTC.

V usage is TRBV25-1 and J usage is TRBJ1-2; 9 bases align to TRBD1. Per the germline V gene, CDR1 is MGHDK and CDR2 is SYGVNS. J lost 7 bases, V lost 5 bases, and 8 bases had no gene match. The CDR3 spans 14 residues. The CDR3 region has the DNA TGTGCCAGCAGTTCAGCCGGGACAGGGCTTGGCTACACCTTC. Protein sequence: CASSSAGTGLGYTF.

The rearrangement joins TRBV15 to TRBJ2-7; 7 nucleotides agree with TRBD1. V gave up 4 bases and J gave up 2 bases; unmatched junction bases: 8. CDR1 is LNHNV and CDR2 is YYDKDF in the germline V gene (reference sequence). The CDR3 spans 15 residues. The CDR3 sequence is CATSKTGATTYEQYF. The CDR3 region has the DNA TGTGCCACCAGCAAAACAGGGGCGACTACCTACGAGCAGTACTTC.

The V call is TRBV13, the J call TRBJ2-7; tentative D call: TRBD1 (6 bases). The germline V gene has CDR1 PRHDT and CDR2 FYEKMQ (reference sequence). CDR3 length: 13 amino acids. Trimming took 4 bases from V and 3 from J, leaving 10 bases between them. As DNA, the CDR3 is TGTGCCAGCAGCTCAGAACAGGGCTACGAGCAGTACTTC. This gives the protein CASSSEQGYEQYF. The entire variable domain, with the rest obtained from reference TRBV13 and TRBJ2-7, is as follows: AAGVIQSPRHLIKEKRETATLKCYPIPRHDTVYWYQQGPGQDPQFLISFYEKMQSDKGSIPDRFSAQQFSDYHSELNMSSLELGDSALYFCASSSEQGYEQYFGPGTRLTVT.

The CDR3 here is CASSGQGTNYEQYF. In DNA, the CDR3 is TGTGCCAGCAGTGGACAGGGGACTAACTACGAGCAGTACTTC. V gene TRBV6-5 combines with J gene TRBJ2-7, with 9 bases that match TRBD1. This CDR3 has 14 residues. The germline V gene has CDR1 MNHEY and CDR2 SVGAGI. After removal of 5 bases from V and 3 bases from J, the junction contained 5 bases not matched to a gene.

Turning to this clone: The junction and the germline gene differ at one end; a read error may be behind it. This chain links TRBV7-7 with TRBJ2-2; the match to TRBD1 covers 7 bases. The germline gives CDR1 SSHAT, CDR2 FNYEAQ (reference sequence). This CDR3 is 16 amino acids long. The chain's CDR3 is CASSPHNRGDTGELFF. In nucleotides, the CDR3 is TGTGCTAGCAGCCCCCATAACAGGGGAGACACCGGGGAGCTGTTTTTT.